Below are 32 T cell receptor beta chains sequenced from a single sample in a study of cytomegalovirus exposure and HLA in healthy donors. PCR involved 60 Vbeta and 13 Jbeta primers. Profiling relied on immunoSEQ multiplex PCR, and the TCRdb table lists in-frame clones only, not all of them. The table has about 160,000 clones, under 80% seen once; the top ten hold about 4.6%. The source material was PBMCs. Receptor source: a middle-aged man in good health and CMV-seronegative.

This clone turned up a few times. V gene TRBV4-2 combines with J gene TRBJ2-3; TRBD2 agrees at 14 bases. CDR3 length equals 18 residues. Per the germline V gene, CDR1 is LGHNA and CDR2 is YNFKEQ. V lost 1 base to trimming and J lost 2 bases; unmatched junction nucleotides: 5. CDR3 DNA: TGTGCCAGCAGCCAAGCGGGACTAGCGGGGGCGCCCACAGATACGCAGTATTTT. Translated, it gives CASSQAGLAGAPTDTQYF.

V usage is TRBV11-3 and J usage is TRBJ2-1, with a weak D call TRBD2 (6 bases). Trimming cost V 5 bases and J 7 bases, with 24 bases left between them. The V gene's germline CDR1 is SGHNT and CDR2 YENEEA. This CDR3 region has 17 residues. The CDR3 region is CASSLRLGSGPGNEQFF. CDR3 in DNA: TGTGCCAGCAGCCTCCGCCTGGGGAGCGGGCCTGGGAATGAGCAGTTCTTC.

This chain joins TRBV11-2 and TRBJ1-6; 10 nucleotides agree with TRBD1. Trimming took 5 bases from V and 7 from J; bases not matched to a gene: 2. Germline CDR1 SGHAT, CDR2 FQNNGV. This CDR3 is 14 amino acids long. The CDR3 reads CASSRDRGNSPLHF. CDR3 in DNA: TGTGCCAGCAGCCGGGACAGGGGCAATTCACCCCTCCACTTT.

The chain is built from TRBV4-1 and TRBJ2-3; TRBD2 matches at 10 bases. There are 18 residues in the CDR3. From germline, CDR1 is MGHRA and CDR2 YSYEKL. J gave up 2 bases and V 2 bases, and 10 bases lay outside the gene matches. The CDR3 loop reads CASSQREFSGGYTDTQYF. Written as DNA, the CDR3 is TGCGCCAGCAGCCAACGTGAGTTTAGCGGGGGGTACACAGATACGCAGTATTTT.

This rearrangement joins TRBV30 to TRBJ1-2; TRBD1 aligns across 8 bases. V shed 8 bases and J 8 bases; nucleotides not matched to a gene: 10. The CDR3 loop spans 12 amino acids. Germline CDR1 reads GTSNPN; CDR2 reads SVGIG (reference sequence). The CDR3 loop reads CAGQGGKGGYTF. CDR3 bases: TGTGCCGGACAGGGAGGAAAAGGCGGCTACACCTTC.

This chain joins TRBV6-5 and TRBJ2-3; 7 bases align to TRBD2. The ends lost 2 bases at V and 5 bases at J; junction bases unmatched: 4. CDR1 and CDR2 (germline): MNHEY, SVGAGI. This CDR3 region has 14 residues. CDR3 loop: CASSYAGGGDTQYF. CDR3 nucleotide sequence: TGTGCCAGCAGTTACGCTGGGGGGGGAGATACGCAGTATTTT.

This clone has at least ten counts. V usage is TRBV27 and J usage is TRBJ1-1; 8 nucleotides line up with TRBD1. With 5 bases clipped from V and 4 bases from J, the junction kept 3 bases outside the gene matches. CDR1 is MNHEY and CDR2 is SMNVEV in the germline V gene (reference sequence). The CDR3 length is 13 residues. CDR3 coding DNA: TGTGCCAGCAGTCAACAGGGGGGCACTGAAGCTTTCTTT. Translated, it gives CASSQQGGTEAFF.

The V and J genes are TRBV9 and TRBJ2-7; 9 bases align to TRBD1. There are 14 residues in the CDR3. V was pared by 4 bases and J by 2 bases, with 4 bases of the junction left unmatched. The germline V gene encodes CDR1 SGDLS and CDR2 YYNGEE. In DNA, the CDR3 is TGTGCCAGCAGCCCAAGACAGGGGGCCTACGAGCAGTACTTC. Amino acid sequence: CASSPRQGAYEQYF.

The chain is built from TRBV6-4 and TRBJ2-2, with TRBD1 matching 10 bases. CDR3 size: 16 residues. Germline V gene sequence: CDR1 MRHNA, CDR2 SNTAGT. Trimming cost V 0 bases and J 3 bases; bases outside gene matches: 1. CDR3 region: CASSDSGTGDTGELFF. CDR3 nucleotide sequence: TGTGCCAGCAGTGACTCCGGGACAGGGGACACCGGGGAGCTGTTTTTT.

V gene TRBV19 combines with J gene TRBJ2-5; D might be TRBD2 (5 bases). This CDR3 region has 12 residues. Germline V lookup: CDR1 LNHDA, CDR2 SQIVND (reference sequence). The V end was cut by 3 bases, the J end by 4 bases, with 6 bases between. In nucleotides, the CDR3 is TGTGCCAGTAGTATGAGGGCAGAGACCCAGTACTTC. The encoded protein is CASSMRAETQYF.

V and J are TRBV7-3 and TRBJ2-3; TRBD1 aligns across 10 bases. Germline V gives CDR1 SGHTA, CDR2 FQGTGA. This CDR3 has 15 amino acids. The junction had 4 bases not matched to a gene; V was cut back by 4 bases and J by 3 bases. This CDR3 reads CASSSTGGSTDTQYF. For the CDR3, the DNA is TGTGCCAGCAGCTCGACAGGGGGCTCGACAGATACGCAGTATTTT.

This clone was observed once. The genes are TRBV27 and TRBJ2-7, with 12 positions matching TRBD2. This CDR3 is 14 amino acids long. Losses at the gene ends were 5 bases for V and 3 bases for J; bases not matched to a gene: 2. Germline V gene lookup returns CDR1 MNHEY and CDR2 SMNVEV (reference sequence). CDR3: CASSPGLAGYEQYF. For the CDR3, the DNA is TGTGCCAGCAGTCCGGGACTAGCGGGCTACGAGCAGTACTTC.

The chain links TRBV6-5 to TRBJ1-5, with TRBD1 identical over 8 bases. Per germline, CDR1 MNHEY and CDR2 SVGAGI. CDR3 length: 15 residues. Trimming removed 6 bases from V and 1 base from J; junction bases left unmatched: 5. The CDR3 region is CASSRQGTSNQPQHF. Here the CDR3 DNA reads TGTGCCAGCAGCCGACAGGGGACGAGCAATCAGCCCCAGCATTTT.

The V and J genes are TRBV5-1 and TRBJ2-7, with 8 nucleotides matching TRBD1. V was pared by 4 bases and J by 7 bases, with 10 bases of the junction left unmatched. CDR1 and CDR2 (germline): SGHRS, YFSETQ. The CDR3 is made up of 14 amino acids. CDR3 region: CASSGGQGAWEQYF. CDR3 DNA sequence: TGCGCCAGCAGCGGAGGACAGGGCGCGTGGGAGCAGTACTTC.

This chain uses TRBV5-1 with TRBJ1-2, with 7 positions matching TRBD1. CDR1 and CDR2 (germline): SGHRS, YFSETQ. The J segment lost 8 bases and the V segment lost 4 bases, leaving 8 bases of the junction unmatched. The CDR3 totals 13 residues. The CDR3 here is CASSMTGSHGYTF. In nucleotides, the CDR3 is TGCGCCAGCAGCATGACAGGGAGTCACGGCTACACCTTC.

CDR3 amino acids: CASRQDSTTYEQYF. The CDR3 DNA reads as TGCGCCAGCAGACAGGACAGTACTACCTACGAGCAGTACTTC. This chain joins TRBV5-1 and TRBJ2-7, with D perhaps matching TRBD1 (6 bases). Trimming left V 5 bases short and J 2 bases short, with 14 bases between. Germline CDR1 reads SGHRS; CDR2 reads YFSETQ. The CDR3 is 14 amino acids.

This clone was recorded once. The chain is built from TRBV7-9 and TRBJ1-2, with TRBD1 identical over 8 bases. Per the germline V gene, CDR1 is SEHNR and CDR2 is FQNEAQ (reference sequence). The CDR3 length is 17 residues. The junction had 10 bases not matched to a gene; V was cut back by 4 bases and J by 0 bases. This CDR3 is CASSSPRTGLANYGYTF. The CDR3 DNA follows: TGTGCCAGCAGCTCCCCGCGGACAGGGCTAGCTAACTATGGCTACACCTTC.

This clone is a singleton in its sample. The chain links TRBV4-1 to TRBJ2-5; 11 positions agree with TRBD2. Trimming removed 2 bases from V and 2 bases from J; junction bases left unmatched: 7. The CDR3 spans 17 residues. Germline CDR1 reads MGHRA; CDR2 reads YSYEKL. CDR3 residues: CASSQSLLAGGQETQYF. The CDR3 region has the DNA TGCGCCAGCAGCCAATCCCTTCTAGCGGGGGGACAAGAGACCCAGTACTTC.

Here the CDR3 reads CASRLKDRGSGGYTF. CDR3 DNA sequence: TGTGCCAGCAGGCTGAAGGACAGGGGCTCGGGGGGCTACACCTTC. The chain is built from TRBV6-5 and TRBJ1-2; 9 bases match TRBD1. The germline V gene encodes CDR1 MNHEY and CDR2 SVGAGI. This CDR3 is built from 15 residues. V lost 6 bases and J lost 8; bases outside the gene matches: 13.

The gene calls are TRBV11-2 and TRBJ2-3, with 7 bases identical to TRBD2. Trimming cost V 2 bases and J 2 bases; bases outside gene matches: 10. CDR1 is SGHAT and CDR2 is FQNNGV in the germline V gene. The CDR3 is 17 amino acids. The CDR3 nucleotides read TGTGCCAGCAGCTTAAACGTGGCTAGCGGAATCACAGATACGCAGTATTTT. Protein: CASSLNVASGITDTQYF.

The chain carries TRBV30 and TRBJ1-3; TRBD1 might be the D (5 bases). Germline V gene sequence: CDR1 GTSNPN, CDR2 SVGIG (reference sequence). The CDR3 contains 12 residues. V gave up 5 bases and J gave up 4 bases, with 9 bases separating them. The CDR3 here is CAWGRQGNTIYF. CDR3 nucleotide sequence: TGTGCCTGGGGAAGACAGGGAAACACCATATATTTT.

In nucleotides, the CDR3 is TGTGCCAGCAGCGTAGGTAGGGACAGGGTGTATGGAGCAACTAATGAAAAACTGTTTTTT. Encoded protein: CASSVGRDRVYGATNEKLFF. This chain connects TRBV9 to TRBJ1-4, with 9 bases fitting TRBD1. This CDR3 is built from 20 residues. V shed 0 bases and J 0 bases; nucleotides not matched to a gene: 12. CDR1 is SGDLS, CDR2 YYNGEE, per germline.

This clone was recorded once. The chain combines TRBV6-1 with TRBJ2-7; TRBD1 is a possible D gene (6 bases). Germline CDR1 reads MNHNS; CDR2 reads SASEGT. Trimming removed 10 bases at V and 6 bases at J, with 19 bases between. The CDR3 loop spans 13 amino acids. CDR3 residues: CATQDRQVIEQYF. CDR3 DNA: TGTGCCACCCAAGACCGACAGGTCATCGAGCAGTACTTC.

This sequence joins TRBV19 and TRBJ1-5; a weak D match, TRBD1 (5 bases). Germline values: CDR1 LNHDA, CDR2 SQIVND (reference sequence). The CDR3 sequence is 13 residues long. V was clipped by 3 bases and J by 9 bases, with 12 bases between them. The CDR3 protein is CASSMVGPGPQHF. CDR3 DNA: TGTGCCAGTAGTATGGTGGGGCCTGGGCCCCAGCATTTT. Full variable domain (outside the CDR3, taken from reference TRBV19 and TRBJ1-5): DGGITQSPKYLFRKEGQNVTLSCEQNLNHDAMYWYRQDPGQGLRLIYYSQIVNDFQKGDIAEGYSVSREKKESFPLTVTSAQKNPTAFYLCASSMVGPGPQHFGDGTRLSIL.

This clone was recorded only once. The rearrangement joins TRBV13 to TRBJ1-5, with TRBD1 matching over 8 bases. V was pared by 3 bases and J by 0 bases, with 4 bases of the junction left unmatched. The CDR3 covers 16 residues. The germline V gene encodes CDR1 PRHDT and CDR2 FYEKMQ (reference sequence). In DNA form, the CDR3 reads TGTGCCAGCAGCTTGCAGGGGGCGAATAGCAATCAGCCCCAGCATTTT. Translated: CASSLQGANSNQPQHF.

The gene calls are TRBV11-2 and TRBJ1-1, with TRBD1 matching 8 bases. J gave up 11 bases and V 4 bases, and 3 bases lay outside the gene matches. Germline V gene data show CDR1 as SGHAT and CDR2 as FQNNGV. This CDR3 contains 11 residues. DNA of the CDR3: TGTGCCAGCAGCTGGGACAGGAAGGCTTTCTTT. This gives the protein CASSWDRKAFF.

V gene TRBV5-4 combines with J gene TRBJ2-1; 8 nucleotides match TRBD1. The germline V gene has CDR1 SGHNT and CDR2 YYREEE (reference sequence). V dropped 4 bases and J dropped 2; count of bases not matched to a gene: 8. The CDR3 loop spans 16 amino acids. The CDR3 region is CASSPPDRGPYNEQFF. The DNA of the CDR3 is TGTGCCAGCAGCCCACCAGACAGGGGACCCTACAATGAGCAGTTCTTC.

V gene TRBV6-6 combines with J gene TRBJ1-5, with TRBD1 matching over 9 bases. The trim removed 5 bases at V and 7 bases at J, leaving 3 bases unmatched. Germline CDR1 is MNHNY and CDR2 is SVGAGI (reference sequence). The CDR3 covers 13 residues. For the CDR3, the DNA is TGTGCCAGCAGTCCCACAGGGGGCCAGCCCCAGCATTTT. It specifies CASSPTGGQPQHF.

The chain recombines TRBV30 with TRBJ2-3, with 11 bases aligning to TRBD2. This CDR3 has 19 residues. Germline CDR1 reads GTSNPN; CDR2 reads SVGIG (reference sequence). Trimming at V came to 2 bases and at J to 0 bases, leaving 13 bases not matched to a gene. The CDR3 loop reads CAWSMRLAGRRASTDTQYF. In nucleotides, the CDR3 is TGTGCCTGGAGTATGAGACTAGCGGGGCGCCGTGCTAGCACAGATACGCAGTATTTT.

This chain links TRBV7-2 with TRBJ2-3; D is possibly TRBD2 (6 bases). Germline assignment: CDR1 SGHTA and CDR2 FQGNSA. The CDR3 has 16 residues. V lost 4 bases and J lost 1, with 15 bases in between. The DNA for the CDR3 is TGTGCCAGCAGCTCTAGCTGGGACTTGGGCACAGATACGCAGTATTTT. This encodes CASSSSWDLGTDTQYF.

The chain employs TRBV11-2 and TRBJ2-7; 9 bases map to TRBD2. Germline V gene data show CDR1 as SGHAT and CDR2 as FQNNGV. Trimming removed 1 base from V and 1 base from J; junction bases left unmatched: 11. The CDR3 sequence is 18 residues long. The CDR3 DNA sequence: TGTGCCAGCAGCTTAGGAGATGGGTTGCGGGGGGGGTCCTACGAGCAGTACTTC. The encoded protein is CASSLGDGLRGGSYEQYF.

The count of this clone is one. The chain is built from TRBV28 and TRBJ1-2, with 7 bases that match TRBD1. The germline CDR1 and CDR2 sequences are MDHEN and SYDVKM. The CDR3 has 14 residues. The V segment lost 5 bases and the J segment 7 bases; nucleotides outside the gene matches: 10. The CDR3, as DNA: TGTGCCAGCAGTCCCAATGACAGGGCGGGTGGCTACACCTTC. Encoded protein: CASSPNDRAGGYTF.